This T cell receptor beta chain was identified in a study of blood T cell repertoires in COVID-19. About the study: From T cells, B-cell-depleted T cells, or PBMCs came the material, which was cDNA or gDNA.

Germline values: CDR1 MNHEY, CDR2 SVGAGI. The CDR3 has 15 residues. Germline trimming cut 3 bases from V and 7 bases from J; bases unmatched to any gene: 10. Repertoires were generated with immunoSEQ multiplex PCR, while TCRdb's copy carries only in-frame clones and drops some. Of roughly 64,000 clones listed, around 84% are singletons. This chain connects TRBV6-5 to TRBJ2-5; 8 bases line up with TRBD2. Sequenced material: peripheral blood. This receptor was obtained from a man in his fifties or sixties with active COVID-19. CDR3 region: CASSYSDLGGGTQYF. CDR3 sequence (DNA): TGTGCCAGCAGTTATTCGGACCTCGGGGGGGGGACCCAGTACTTC.